This T cell receptor beta chain was sequenced during a study of blood T cell repertoires in COVID-19. Study overall: Spain, Italy and the United States supplied samples that represented acute and convalescent COVID-19. Sample material is recorded as cDNA or gDNA derived from T cells, B-cell-depleted T cells, or PBMCs.

Per the original methods: Estimates of nucleated cell counts were drawn from the amplification of reference gene primers. Profiling relied on immunoSEQ multiplex PCR, and the TCRdb table lists in-frame clones only, not all of them. V, J and clone size are taken as reported in that table, and D and trimming were inferred from the DNA itself. The sample has about 9,000 clones, around 86% seen once. The J segment lost 0 bases and the V segment lost 2 bases, leaving 1 base of the junction unmatched. The CDR3 contains 15 residues. Per germline, CDR1 MNHNS and CDR2 SASEGT. Sequencing used peripheral blood. The chain joins TRBV6-1 to TRBJ2-3; 8 bases map to TRBD2. The clonotype comes from a human donor in a cohort sampled during active COVID-19. For the CDR3, the DNA is TGTGCCAGCAGTGAACTAGCGGGCAGCACAGATACGCAGTATTTT. Its translation: CASSELAGSTDTQYF.